The 27 T cell receptor beta chains listed next were all sequenced from one sample in a study of shared clonotypes between healthy human individuals. Produced via immunoSEQ multiplex PCR; TCRdb's table is partial and in-frame only. Found here are some 1.5 million clones, around 97% of them singletons; the top ten hold approximately 1.1%. Sample: naive CD4+ T cells sorted from blood. The sample's subset: CD45RA+ positively selected. The receptor set was obtained from a young man in good health.

The chain is built from TRBV6-5 and TRBJ2-7; 9 nucleotides line up with TRBD1. The junction had 3 bases not matched to a gene; V was cut back by 11 bases and J by 4 bases. Germline-derived CDR1 and CDR2 are MNHEY and SVGAGI. The CDR3 totals 11 residues. The CDR3 DNA is TGTGCCGCGGGACAGGGTTACGAGCAGTACTTC. Protein sequence: CAAGQGYEQYF.

The gene calls are TRBV7-2 and TRBJ1-2; TRBD1 matches at 8 bases. This CDR3 spans 13 amino acids. With 6 bases clipped from V and 4 bases from J, the junction kept 4 bases outside the gene matches. The germline V gene has CDR1 SGHTA and CDR2 FQGNSA. CDR3 loop: CASSRDRGYGYTF. As DNA, the CDR3 is TGTGCCAGCAGTCGTGACAGGGGCTATGGCTACACCTTC.

A single count supports this clone. V is TRBV18 and J is TRBJ1-5, with D unresolved. The CDR3 totals 14 residues. Germline V CDR1 and CDR2: KGHSH, LQKENI. The ends were cut back, 6 bases at V and 6 bases at J, with 15 bases in the middle. CDR3 region: CASSLGRSGQPQHF. The CDR3 DNA reads TGTGCCAGCTCGCTGGGCAGATCCGGTCAGCCCCAGCATTTT.

The chain combines TRBV5-1 with TRBJ2-7; TRBD1 aligns across 7 bases. Losses at the gene ends were 4 bases for V and 1 base for J; bases not matched to a gene: 11. Germline CDR1 reads SGHRS; CDR2 reads YFSETQ. The CDR3 is 16 amino acids. The CDR3 reads CASSKTRQGPSYEQYF. In DNA, the CDR3 is TGCGCCAGCAGCAAGACGAGACAGGGTCCTTCCTACGAGCAGTACTTC.

The rearrangement uses TRBV7-9 and TRBJ2-1, with D unclear. This CDR3 contains 13 residues. The germline V and J ends were trimmed by 2 bases and 2 bases, with 4 bases remaining between them. CDR1 SEHNR and CDR2 FQNEAQ come from the germline V gene (reference sequence). CDR3 bases: TGTGCCAGCAGCTTATCTACCTACAATGAGCAGTTCTTC. This gives the protein CASSLSTYNEQFF. Together with reference TRBV7-9 and TRBJ2-1, the CDR3 gives the full variable domain: DTGVSQNPRHKITKRGQNVTFRCDPISEHNRLYWYRQTLGQGPEFLTYFQNEAQLEKSRLLSDRFSAERPKGSFSTLEIQRTEQGDSAMYLCASSLSTYNEQFFGPGTRLTVL.

The V and J genes are TRBV6-5 and TRBJ2-7; 7 positions match TRBD2. With V trimmed by 6 bases and J by 1 base, 6 bases remained unmatched. CDR3 length: 14 amino acids. Per the germline V gene, CDR1 is MNHEY and CDR2 is SVGAGI. The CDR3 nucleotides read TGTGCCAGCAGGCGGACTAGAATGTCCTACGAGCAGTACTTC. This codes for CASRRTRMSYEQYF.

This chain links TRBV7-8 with TRBJ1-2, with TRBD1 matching over 7 bases. J lost 4 bases, V lost 0 bases, and 8 bases had no gene match. Germline CDR1 is SGHVS and CDR2 is FQNEAQ. The CDR3 contains 16 residues. CDR3: CASSLAGVGGVYGYTF. CDR3 nucleotides: TGTGCCAGCAGCTTAGCGGGTGTAGGGGGCGTCTATGGCTACACCTTC.

This clone has just one count. J is TRBJ1-2 and V is TRBV7-7; 7 positions match TRBD1. Germline lookup yields CDR1 SSHAT and CDR2 FNYEAQ (reference sequence). V was pared by 2 bases and J by 5 bases, with 14 bases of the junction left unmatched. The CDR3 has 17 amino acids. CDR3 region: CASSLHRGPSLPYGYTF. In nucleotides, the CDR3 is TGTGCCAGCAGCTTACATAGGGGGCCATCTCTACCATATGGCTACACCTTC.

As to this clone: Other DNA sequences in the sample encode the same CDR3. This sequence joins TRBV9 and TRBJ2-2; D gene uncertain. V was clipped by 1 base and J by 6 bases, with 4 bases between them. The CDR3 consists of 12 residues. The germline CDR1 and CDR2 sequences are SGDLS and YYNGEE. DNA of the CDR3: TGTGCCAGCAGCGTAATCCCCGGGGAGCTGTTTTTT. Translated: CASSVIPGELFF.

V gene TRBV27 combines with J gene TRBJ1-3, with TRBD1 identical over 7 bases. V gave up 7 bases and J gave up 4 bases; unmatched junction bases: 4. This CDR3 contains 13 residues. Germline CDR1 and CDR2: MNHEY and SMNVEV (reference sequence). CDR3 in DNA: TGTGCCAGCACCGCCAGGGGGGGAAACACCATATATTTT. Translated, it gives CASTARGGNTIYF.

The chain uses TRBV4-1 and TRBJ2-1; TRBD2 is a possible D gene (5 bases). This CDR3 contains 15 residues. Trimming shortened V by 4 bases and J by 0 bases, and 10 bases separated the two germline ends. The germline CDR1 and CDR2 sequences are MGHRA and YSYEKL. The CDR3 DNA reads TGCGCCAGCAGCCGCCGGGAAAGCTCCTACAATGAGCAGTTCTTC. Its protein is CASSRRESSYNEQFF.

V usage is TRBV19 and J usage is TRBJ2-2; 7 bases are a match to TRBD1. The CDR3 length is 17 residues. Germline V gene lookup returns CDR1 LNHDA and CDR2 SQIVND (reference sequence). V was clipped by 0 bases and J by 6 bases; unmatched bases: 10. This CDR3 is CASSIDSGGNPPGELFF. In nucleotides, the CDR3 is TGTGCCAGTAGTATAGATTCAGGGGGAAATCCCCCCGGGGAGCTGTTTTTT.

V usage is TRBV18 and J usage is TRBJ2-7, with D tentatively TRBD1 or TRBD2 (7 bases each). The V and J ends lost 0 bases and 2 bases respectively, with 20 bases between them. The germline V gene has CDR1 KGHSH and CDR2 LQKENI. This CDR3 is 18 amino acids long. Written as DNA, the CDR3 is TGTGCCAGCTCACCACCCCTCCGAGTTTCAGGGGGGGCCTACGAGCAGTACTTC. Amino acid sequence: CASSPPLRVSGGAYEQYF.

This sequence joins TRBV5-1 and TRBJ2-7; 16 positions agree with TRBD2. CDR3 length: 15 residues. V shed 4 bases, J shed 10 bases, and the junction held 8 bases outside the gene matches. Germline CDR1 and CDR2: SGHRS and YFSETQ. CDR3 region: CASSAGLAGGRDQYF. The CDR3 region has the DNA TGCGCCAGCAGCGCGGGACTAGCGGGAGGGCGAGATCAGTACTTC.

The CDR3 region is CASSLLVGGLLNEQFF. The DNA of the CDR3 is TGTGCCAGCAGTTTATTGGTGGGAGGGCTACTCAATGAGCAGTTCTTC. The rearrangement links TRBV27 to TRBJ2-1, with 7 bases that match TRBD2. CDR1 is MNHEY, CDR2 SMNVEV, per germline (reference sequence). V lost 1 base to trimming and J lost 6 bases; unmatched junction nucleotides: 9. This CDR3 region has 16 residues.

The CDR3 DNA sequence: TGTGCCAGCAGCCAAGATCAGGCCCGGGACTCCGGCTACACCTTC. Its translation is CASSQDQARDSGYTF. V gene TRBV4-2 combines with J gene TRBJ1-2; D perhaps matches TRBD1 (5 bases). Trimming took 0 bases from V and 8 from J, leaving 16 bases between them. The CDR3 consists of 15 residues. Germline CDR1 is LGHNA and CDR2 is YNFKEQ.

V and J are TRBV5-8 and TRBJ1-4; D may be TRBD1 (6 bases). From germline, CDR1 is SGHTS and CDR2 YDEGEE. CDR3 size: 15 residues. V was trimmed by 7 bases and J by 1 base, leaving 14 bases between them. In DNA, the CDR3 is TGTGCCAGCCATGGGGGCACGAGAACTAATGAAAAACTGTTTTTT. Encoded protein: CASHGGTRTNEKLFF.

The chain couples TRBV7-2 to TRBJ2-1; TRBD2 matches at 8 bases. This CDR3 region has 15 residues. The J segment lost 7 bases and the V segment lost 5 bases, leaving 10 bases of the junction unmatched. Looked up from germline, CDR1 is SGHTA and CDR2 is FQGNSA. The CDR3 coding sequence is TGTGCCAGCAGCACCTTTAGCGGGACGGGAAATGAGCAGTTCTTC. This gives the protein CASSTFSGTGNEQFF.

The V and J genes are TRBV18 and TRBJ1-1, with a weak D call TRBD1 (6 bases). CDR1 and CDR2 from the germline V gene are KGHSH and LQKENI. The CDR3 is 14 residues long. V dropped 3 bases and J dropped 5 bases, with 13 bases sitting between them. The chain's CDR3 is CASSPAQGRTEAFF. CDR3 coding DNA: TGTGCCAGCTCACCCGCCCAGGGGAGGACTGAAGCTTTCTTT.

This chain links TRBV5-1 with TRBJ1-3; D gene ambiguous. Trimming shortened V by 5 bases and J by 1 base, and 10 bases separated the two germline ends. Germline V gives CDR1 SGHRS, CDR2 YFSETQ. The CDR3 sequence is 14 residues long. The CDR3 is CASRSESSGNTIYF. The CDR3 nucleotides are TGCGCCAGCAGATCAGAATCATCTGGAAACACCATATATTTT.

This clone appeared once. The chain has TRBV6-4 and TRBJ2-3; possibly TRBD1 for D (5 bases). Germline CDR1 MRHNA, CDR2 SNTAGT. The CDR3 spans 17 residues. V gave up 10 bases and J gave up 1 base, with 24 bases separating them. CDR3 protein: CATRKGKNPWGTDTQYF. The CDR3 DNA reads TGTGCCACCAGGAAGGGGAAAAACCCATGGGGCACAGATACGCAGTATTTT.

This chain joins TRBV18 and TRBJ1-3; D may be TRBD1 (6 bases). Germline CDR1 is KGHSH and CDR2 is LQKENI. This CDR3 is built from 13 residues. Trimming took off 11 bases at V and 2 bases at J, with 13 bases between the two ends. The DNA of the CDR3 is TGTGCCGGAACAACAGGGACTGGAAACACCATATATTTT. Protein: CAGTTGTGNTIYF.

The chain is built from TRBV5-1 and TRBJ2-1, with 10 nucleotides matching TRBD2. Germline assignment: CDR1 SGHRS and CDR2 YFSETQ. V shed 6 bases, J shed 4 bases, and the junction held 4 bases outside the gene matches. The CDR3 contains 14 residues. CDR3 region: CASTRTSGYNEQFF. The DNA of the CDR3 is TGCGCCAGCACTCGGACTAGCGGATACAATGAGCAGTTCTTC.

Regarding this clone: This CDR3 is also generated by other DNA sequences in the sample. The chain employs TRBV29-1 and TRBJ2-3; D is uncertain. The CDR3 totals 13 residues. V lost 6 bases, J lost 0 bases, and 10 bases lay in between. The germline gives CDR1 SQVTM, CDR2 ANQGSEA. CDR3: CSVKGRSTDTQYF. CDR3 coding DNA: TGCAGCGTCAAAGGGCGGAGCACAGATACGCAGTATTTT.

The CDR3 is CASKREVRVGELFF. CDR3 nucleotides: TGTGCCAGCAAACGGGAGGTCCGTGTCGGGGAGCTGTTTTTT. This chain connects TRBV27 to TRBJ2-2, with TRBD2 matching over 7 bases. CDR1 and CDR2 (germline): MNHEY, SMNVEV (reference sequence). The V gene end was trimmed by 7 bases and the J gene end by 7 bases; junction bases not matched to a gene: 9. This CDR3 has 14 residues.

The chain joins TRBV29-1 to TRBJ2-5; TRBD1 agrees at 10 bases. There are 15 residues in the CDR3. The J segment lost 1 base and the V segment lost 7 bases, leaving 9 bases of the junction unmatched. CDR1 and CDR2 (germline): SQVTM, ANQGSEA. The CDR3 sequence: CSGLEGQGSQETQYF. As DNA, the CDR3 is TGCAGCGGACTTGAGGGACAGGGGAGCCAAGAGACCCAGTACTTC.

The gene calls are TRBV5-6 and TRBJ2-3; a weak D match, TRBD2 (5 bases). The V and J ends lost 4 bases and 6 bases respectively, with 21 bases between them. CDR3 length: 16 residues. Per the germline V gene, CDR1 is SGHDT and CDR2 is YYEEEE. The CDR3 region is CASSPTLSGVGDTQYF. The CDR3 DNA reads TGTGCCAGCAGCCCAACTCTAAGCGGCGTAGGGGATACGCAGTATTTT.